Given below is one T cell receptor (beta chain) in context. V was shortened by 0 bases and J by 2 bases, with 8 bases between the two germline ends. CDR3 length equals 14 residues. From germline, CDR1 is DFQATT and CDR2 SNEGSKA (reference sequence). RNA transcripts served as the template for amplifying TCR beta CDR3 regions. HTBI primers were employed in a first-round RT-PCR of the TCR CDR3. TCRdb used MiXCR to reprocess the multiplex PCR reads, holding one entry per CDR3 protein. The table shows some 490,000 distinct CDR3 sequences, with approximately 23% occurring only once. This record belongs to a study of T cells in Graves' hyperthyroidism and ophthalmopathy. As for the study in general: Once the initial diagnosis was made, peripheral blood was obtained before any treatment.

Duration under 3 months, a NOSPECS grade of at least 4, and a Clinical Activity Score of at least 3 characterized the ophthalmopathy patients. V is TRBV20-1 and J is TRBJ2-1; either TRBD1 or TRBD2 may supply D (5 bases each). The clonotype originates from a woman in her sixties or seventies with Graves' ophthalmopathy. The material sequenced was blood. The DNA for the CDR3 is TGCAGTGCTAGAGATTCGGGACCCTACAATGAGCAGTTCTTC. Translation gives CSARDSGPYNEQFF.